Following are 26 T cell receptor beta chains from one sample sequenced in a study of cytomegalovirus exposure and HLA in healthy donors. PCR amplification relied on 60 Vbeta primers (plus 13 Jbeta primers). Some clones are missing from TCRdb's copy, which holds only in-frame ones; the method was immunoSEQ multiplex PCR. The data contain 60,000 to 70,000 clones, more than 70% of them singletons. The sequencing input was PBMCs. These receptors were taken from a woman aged 40 to 50 in good health and CMV-seropositive.

The chain joins TRBV19 to TRBJ2-3; possibly TRBD2 for D (6 bases). The CDR3 is 15 residues long. V lost 6 bases and J 7 bases, leaving 20 bases between the germline ends. The germline CDR1 and CDR2 sequences are LNHDA and SQIVND (reference sequence). CDR3 sequence reads: CASSSPGVQLHTQYF. DNA of the CDR3: TGTGCCAGTAGCTCCCCGGGGGTCCAACTACATACGCAGTATTTT.

This clone was recorded a few times. J is TRBJ1-2 and V is TRBV18; 9 positions agree with TRBD1. V shed 1 base and J 4 bases; nucleotides not matched to a gene: 4. The CDR3 runs to 15 residues. Per germline, CDR1 KGHSH and CDR2 LQKENI. The DNA of the CDR3 is TGTGCCAGCTCACCACGGGACAGGGACGGCTATGGCTACACCTTC. Translation: CASSPRDRDGYGYTF.

This chain joins TRBV27 and TRBJ1-2, with 8 bases aligning to TRBD1. J was trimmed by 9 bases and V by 5 bases; bases with no gene match: 17. The CDR3 contains 16 residues. In germline, CDR1 is MNHEY, CDR2 SMNVEV (reference sequence). In nucleotides, the CDR3 is TGTGCCAGCAGTGTCCTCACGACAGGGGAGGGCCGGCGCTACACCTTC. Translation: CASSVLTTGEGRRYTF.

The chain employs TRBV30 and TRBJ2-7; 7 positions match TRBD2. The CDR3 loop spans 14 amino acids. Germline CDR1 GTSNPN, CDR2 SVGIG (reference sequence). With V trimmed by 5 bases and J by 5 bases, 12 bases remained unmatched. CDR3 loop: CAWGGWRSGDEQYF. The DNA of the CDR3 is TGTGCCTGGGGCGGGTGGCGGAGCGGGGACGAGCAGTACTTC.

The chain carries TRBV5-4 and TRBJ2-3; 11 bases agree with TRBD2. CDR1 SGHNT and CDR2 YYREEE come from the germline V gene (reference sequence). Trimming at V came to 0 bases and at J to 5 bases, leaving 5 bases not matched to a gene. The CDR3 spans 16 residues. CDR3 region: CASSLASGGTGDTQYF. CDR3 in DNA: TGTGCCAGCAGCTTGGCTAGCGGGGGGACGGGAGATACGCAGTATTTT. Combining the CDR3 with reference TRBV5-4 and TRBJ2-3 gives the whole variable domain ETGVTQSPTHLIKTRGQQVTLRCSSQSGHNTVSWYQQALGQGPQFIFQYYREEENGRGNFPPRFSGLQFPNYSSELNVNALELDDSALYLCASSLASGGTGDTQYFGPGTRLTVL.

V is TRBV19 and J is TRBJ2-2; 11 bases match TRBD2. Trimming removed 1 base from V and 5 bases from J; junction bases left unmatched: 9. Germline assignment: CDR1 LNHDA and CDR2 SQIVND (reference sequence). The CDR3 sequence is 18 residues long. This CDR3 reads CASSIVGSGGAGTGELFF. The CDR3 coding sequence is TGTGCCAGTAGTATAGTTGGTAGCGGGGGGGCCGGAACCGGGGAGCTGTTTTTT.

This sequence joins TRBV13 and TRBJ1-1; D unresolved. From germline, CDR1 is PRHDT and CDR2 FYEKMQ (reference sequence). CDR3 length equals 14 residues. Trimming removed 3 bases from V and 1 base from J, with 9 bases in between. This CDR3 is CASSFRGRNTEAFF. The CDR3 DNA sequence: TGTGCCAGCAGCTTCAGAGGGAGGAACACTGAAGCTTTCTTT.

To note about this clone: One end of the junction fails to match germline, which may point to a read error. The rearrangement joins TRBV5-8 to TRBJ1-3; a possible D gene is TRBD1 (5 bases). The CDR3 covers 14 residues. Looked up from germline, CDR1 is SGHTS and CDR2 is YDEGEE. This CDR3 reads CASSLQGIGDTIYF. CDR3 nucleotides: TGTGCCAGCAGCCTCCAGGGAATTGGAGACACCATATATTTT.

This clone was seen more than once but under ten times. V is TRBV5-1 and J is TRBJ1-6; weak D call: TRBD1 (6 bases). Germline CDR1 reads SGHRS; CDR2 reads YFSETQ. V dropped 7 bases and J dropped 14 bases, with 19 bases sitting between them. There are 13 residues in the CDR3. The CDR3 DNA sequence: TGCGCCAGCCGCGCCGGGCAGCCAGGGGCCCTCCACTTT. The encoded protein is CASRAGQPGALHF.

The V and J genes are TRBV6-5 and TRBJ2-5; 9 positions agree with TRBD2. With 0 bases clipped from V and 5 bases from J, the junction kept 4 bases outside the gene matches. There are 15 residues in the CDR3. The germline V gene has CDR1 MNHEY and CDR2 SVGAGI. The CDR3 here is CASSYSSGRAETQYF. CDR3 sequence (DNA): TGTGCCAGCAGTTACTCTAGCGGGAGAGCCGAGACCCAGTACTTC.

V is TRBV5-1 and J is TRBJ2-3, with 8 positions matching TRBD2. The CDR3 totals 14 residues. CDR1 is SGHRS and CDR2 is YFSETQ in the germline V gene. J was trimmed by 4 bases and V by 4 bases; bases with no gene match: 5. The CDR3 coding sequence is TGCGCCAGCAGCCTTGGACTAGCAGCAGATACGCAGTATTTT. This translates into CASSLGLAADTQYF.

This clone was counted a few times. The J gene is TRBJ1-1, the V gene TRBV5-1; weak D call: TRBD1 (5 bases). This CDR3 has 14 residues. The V end was cut by 4 bases, the J end by 1 base, with 11 bases between. CDR1 and CDR2 from the germline V gene are SGHRS and YFSETQ. In DNA form, the CDR3 reads TGCGCCAGCAGCCTCAGGGCCCCGAACACTGAAGCTTTCTTT. As protein: CASSLRAPNTEAFF.

The sample holds a few counts of this clone. The gene calls are TRBV9 and TRBJ2-3, with 7 bases fitting TRBD1. CDR1 is SGDLS and CDR2 is YYNGEE in the germline V gene. V shed 0 bases, J shed 5 bases, and the junction held 9 bases outside the gene matches. This CDR3 is 16 amino acids long. In nucleotides, the CDR3 is TGTGCCAGCAGCGTAGGAGTGACAGGGCGAGAAGATACGCAGTATTTT. It is translated as CASSVGVTGREDTQYF.

The chain employs TRBV21-1 and TRBJ1-2; TRBD1, as called in the table, went unchecked against the DNA. TRBV21-1 is an annotated pseudogene. The CDR3 runs to 17 residues. CDR3 residues: CASSKEDQRTGNYGYTF. DNA of the CDR3: TGTGCCAGCAGCAAAGAGGATCAGAGGACAGGGAACTATGGCTACACCTTC.

V is TRBV5-1 and J is TRBJ2-2; TRBD1 is a possible D gene (6 bases). V was shortened by 0 bases and J by 1 base, with 7 bases between the two germline ends. In germline, CDR1 is SGHRS, CDR2 YFSETQ. CDR3 length: 15 residues. In DNA, the CDR3 is TGCGCCAGCAGCTTGGACAGGGTGAACACCGGGGAGCTGTTTTTT. Translating gives CASSLDRVNTGELFF.

The gene calls are TRBV10-3 and TRBJ1-4; tentatively, D is TRBD1 (5 bases). Trimming pared 0 bases from V and 4 bases from J, leaving 9 bases between. CDR3 length: 15 amino acids. The germline CDR1 and CDR2 sequences are ENHRY and SYGVKD. CDR3 amino acids: CAISESGGDNEKLFF. DNA of the CDR3: TGTGCCATCAGTGAGTCCGGGGGTGATAATGAAAAACTGTTTTTT.

The chain links TRBV2 to TRBJ2-1; 15 bases match TRBD2. Unmatched junction bases numbered 0, after V lost 1 base and J lost 2 bases. Germline CDR1 SNHLY, CDR2 FYNNEI. This CDR3 is 17 amino acids long. For the CDR3, the DNA is TGTGCCAGCAGTGAAGGGACTAGCGGGGGGGCCTACAATGAGCAGTTCTTC. It is translated as CASSEGTSGGAYNEQFF. Full variable domain (missing parts from reference TRBV2 and TRBJ2-1): EPEVTQTPSHQVTQMGQEVILRCVPISNHLYFYWYRQILGQKVEFLVSFYNNEISEKSEIFDDQFSVERPDGSNFTLKIRSTKLEDSAMYFCASSEGTSGGAYNEQFFGPGTRLTVL.

J is TRBJ2-1 and V is TRBV4-1, with 12 bases fitting TRBD2. CDR1 is MGHRA and CDR2 is YSYEKL in the germline V gene. The CDR3 totals 15 residues. Losses at the gene ends were 6 bases for V and 7 bases for J; bases not matched to a gene: 7. CDR3 nucleotide sequence: TGCGCCAGCAGAGCTCTAGCGGGGGGGATGAATGAGCAGTTCTTC. Residues: CASRALAGGMNEQFF.

The chain is built from TRBV7-9 and TRBJ2-3; 7 bases line up with TRBD2. CDR3 size: 14 residues. V shed 2 bases, J shed 6 bases, and the junction held 5 bases outside the gene matches. From germline, CDR1 is SEHNR and CDR2 FQNEAQ (reference sequence). CDR3 amino acids: CASSLSSGVDTQYF. The CDR3 DNA reads TGTGCCAGCAGCTTATCGAGCGGGGTGGATACGCAGTATTTT. The full variable domain, with the rest looked up from reference TRBV7-9 and TRBJ2-3, is DTGVSQNPRHKITKRGQNVTFRCDPISEHNRLYWYRQTLGQGPEFLTYFQNEAQLEKSRLLSDRFSAERPKGSFSTLEIQRTEQGDSAMYLCASSLSSGVDTQYFGPGTRLTVL.

This clone was observed once. A read error may produce the germline difference seen at one junction end. This rearrangement joins TRBV4-1 to TRBJ2-7; D may be TRBD2 (7 bases). Germline-derived CDR1 and CDR2 are MGHRA and YSYEKL. The CDR3 spans 16 residues. CDR3 DNA: TGCGCCGGCAGCCATGATGGGGGGGCCAAGGTCTACGAGCAGTACTTC. This codes for CAGSHDGGAKVYEQYF.

This chain uses TRBV18 with TRBJ2-1; 7 bases are a match to TRBD1. This CDR3 contains 14 residues. Germline V gene data show CDR1 as KGHSH and CDR2 as LQKENI. Trimming removed 5 bases from V and 4 bases from J; junction bases left unmatched: 5. The CDR3 loop reads CASSAMTGYNEQFF. For the CDR3, the DNA is TGTGCCAGCTCAGCAATGACAGGGTACAATGAGCAGTTCTTC. Combining the CDR3 with reference TRBV18 and TRBJ2-1 gives the whole variable domain NAGVMQNPRHLVRRRGQEARLRCSPMKGHSHVYWYRQLPEEGLKFMVYLQKENIIDESGMPKERFSAEFPKEGPSILRIQQVVRGDSAAYFCASSAMTGYNEQFFGPGTRLTVL.

V is TRBV5-1 and J is TRBJ2-2, with 10 positions matching TRBD2. The V gene end was trimmed by 5 bases and the J gene end by 3 bases; junction bases not matched to a gene: 7. The CDR3 covers 16 residues. Germline V CDR1 and CDR2: SGHRS, YFSETQ. The CDR3 loop reads CASSPNSGGYTGELFF. CDR3 coding DNA: TGCGCCAGCAGTCCTAATAGCGGGGGGTACACCGGGGAGCTGTTTTTT.

This chain joins TRBV15 and TRBJ2-5; D perhaps matches TRBD1 (5 bases). CDR1 is LNHNV and CDR2 is YYDKDF in the germline V gene (reference sequence). V was shortened by 2 bases and J by 5 bases, with 9 bases between the two germline ends. This CDR3 comprises 13 residues. The chain's CDR3 is CATSRRQWETQYF. Here the CDR3 DNA reads TGTGCCACCAGCAGAAGACAGTGGGAGACCCAGTACTTC.

The V gene is TRBV10-1, the J gene TRBJ1-2; TRBD1 matches at 11 bases. V shed 7 bases and J 7 bases; nucleotides not matched to a gene: 5. The CDR3 contains 13 residues. Germline lookup yields CDR1 WNHNN and CDR2 SYGVQD (reference sequence). The CDR3 DNA sequence: TGCGCCAGCATCTTGGACAGGGGGCTTGGCTACACCTTC. Residues: CASILDRGLGYTF.

This clone showed up just once. The chain has TRBV20-1 and TRBJ1-2; D not resolved. Germline V gives CDR1 DFQATT, CDR2 SNEGSKA (reference sequence). The V and J ends lost 3 bases and 6 bases respectively, with 8 bases between them. The CDR3 spans 11 residues. The CDR3 reads CSARAGNGYTF. For the CDR3, the DNA is TGCAGTGCTAGGGCGGGGAATGGCTACACCTTC.

This chain connects TRBV19 to TRBJ1-2; no reliable D call. CDR1 is LNHDA, CDR2 SQIVND, per germline (reference sequence). This CDR3 contains 14 residues. Trimming stripped 4 bases from V and 4 bases from J, with 13 bases between. The CDR3 nucleotides are TGTGCCAGTAGTACTCCCGGACGGGGCTATGGCTACACCTTC. The encoded protein is CASSTPGRGYGYTF.